The rows below give T cell receptor beta chains drawn from one sample of a study of graft-versus-host responses after intestinal transplantation. The antigens for these receptors are not known. Sequencing used immunoSEQ multiplex PCR; TCRdb keeps in-frame clones, though not all of them. The sample carries around 100,000 clones, roughly 84% recorded once. Sequenced material: unstimulated CD4+ T cells sorted from spleen or lymph node cells, taken before transplant. The origin of the receptors is a human donor who was the organ donor for an intestinal transplant. CDR3s include the opening cysteine and the closing phenylalanine or tryptophan. D genes are given only for firm matches. Rows may omit the clone size; those that give it use once, few, many or a size class.

>TRBD1|TRBJ1-2|TRBV25-1|once
CASSETGGYLYGYTF
TGTGCCAGCAGTGAGACAGGGGGCTATCTCTATGGCTACACCTTC
>.|TRBJ2-7|TRBV11-2|.
CASSLDQQGWTIVSYEQYF
TGTGCCAGCAGCTTAGACCAACAAGGCTGGACAATCGTATCCTACGAGCAGTACTTC
>.|TRBJ1-5|TRBV27|.
CASSSGRINQPQHF
TGTGCCAGCAGTTCGGGACGGATCAATCAGCCCCAGCATTTT
>TRBD1|TRBJ1-2|TRBV5-4|few
CASSRQQGMVYGYTF
TGTGCCAGCAGCCGCCAACAGGGGATGGTCTATGGCTACACCTTC
>TRBD1|TRBJ2-4|TRBV4-1|.
CASTPGQGTIQYF
TGCGCCAGCACCCCGGGACAGGGTACCATTCAGTACTTC
>.|TRBJ1-2|TRBV29-1|.
CSVEDTGRGIYGYTF
TGCAGCGTTGAGGATACAGGGAGAGGGATCTATGGCTACACCTTC
>TRBD2|TRBJ2-7|TRBV5-1|once
CASKTSGGPYEQYF
TGCGCCAGCAAAACTAGCGGGGGACCCTACGAGCAGTACTTC
>TRBD1|TRBJ1-6|TRBV6-1|once
CASSERGTESSSPLHF
TGTGCCAGCAGCGAAAGAGGGACAGAGAGCTCTTCACCCCTCCACTTT
>.|TRBJ2-3|TRBV19|.
CASSFGRVGGPSTDTQYF
TGTGCCAGTAGTTTTGGTCGGGTGGGTGGTCCTAGCACAGATACGCAGTATTTT
>TRBD2|TRBJ2-5|TRBV7-3|.
CASSLNGQLAGAETQYF
TGTGCCAGCAGCTTAAACGGTCAACTAGCGGGGGCAGAGACCCAGTACTTC
>TRBD1|TRBJ2-2|TRBV6-6|.
CASQTGGDGTGELFF
TGTGCCAGTCAAACAGGGGGCGACGGCACCGGGGAGCTGTTTTTT
>TRBD2|TRBJ2-1|TRBV4-1|.
CASSHLGEGEQFF
TGCGCCAGCAGCCACCTAGGGGAGGGTGAGCAGTTCTTC
>.|TRBJ2-7|TRBV6-5|.
CASSQTGRFSYEQYF
TGTGCCAGCAGCCAGACAGGGAGGTTCTCCTACGAGCAGTACTTC
>TRBD2|TRBJ2-3|TRBV4-2|.
CASSQPGLATDTQYF
TGTGCCAGCAGCCAACCGGGACTAGCGACAGATACGCAGTATTTT
>.|TRBJ2-2|TRBV7-2|.
CASSRSASSGELFF
TGTGCCAGCAGCCGATCGGCTAGCTCCGGGGAGCTGTTTTTT
>TRBD1|TRBJ1-6|TRBV6-1|.
CASTDRGRNSPLHF
TGTGCCAGCACGGACAGGGGGAGGAATTCACCCCTCCACTTT
>.|TRBJ2-7|TRBV6-1|.
CASSAGYEQYF
TGTGCCAGCAGTGCAGGGTACGAGCAGTACTTC
>TRBD1|TRBJ1-6|TRBV19|few
CASSTGTGGRSPLHF
TGTGCCAGTAGTACCGGGACAGGGGGCCGATCACCCCTCCACTTT
>TRBD1|TRBJ2-5|TRBV27|.
CASSPGTGGKTQYF
TGTGCCAGCAGTCCCGGGACAGGGGGGAAGACCCAGTACTTC
>TRBD2|TRBJ2-5|TRBV7-7|once
CASSLRAGTSALETQYF
TGTGCCAGCAGCTTAAGGGCCGGGACTAGCGCCCTAGAGACCCAGTACTTC
>.|TRBJ1-2|TRBV30|.
CAWGFGGEGGYTF
TGTGCCTGGGGGTTCGGAGGGGAGGGGGGCTACACCTTC
>.|TRBJ1-5|TRBV23-1|.
CASITGGEAQPQHF
TGCGCCAGCATCACTGGTGGGGAGGCTCAGCCCCAGCATTTT
>.|TRBJ1-2|TRBV19|.
CASGGASYGYTF
TGTGCCAGCGGCGGGGCATCCTATGGCTACACCTTC
>TRBD1|TRBJ2-1|TRBV5-5|.
CASTLQGAPRNEQFF
TGTGCCAGCACCCTACAGGGGGCGCCTAGGAATGAGCAGTTCTTC
>TRBD1|TRBJ2-7|TRBV6-1|.
CASTNTGTGVHEQYF
TGTGCCAGCACCAACACCGGGACAGGGGTCCACGAGCAGTACTTC
>.|TRBJ1-1|TRBV19|.
CASSIDGGRLLRGTEAFF
TGTGCCAGTAGTATAGATGGGGGGCGTCTTCTCCGCGGGACTGAAGCTTTCTTT
>.|TRBJ1-3|TRBV28|.
CASSDGTSGNTIYF
TGTGCCAGCAGTGACGGCACCTCTGGAAACACCATATATTTT
>TRBD2|TRBJ2-3|TRBV29-1|few
CSVEDHRRLAGDTQYF
TGCAGCGTTGAAGATCATCGACGGTTAGCGGGAGATACGCAGTATTTT
>.|TRBJ2-3|TRBV6-1|once
CASSEARDTQYF
TGTGCCAGCAGTGAAGCCCGGGATACGCAGTATTTT
>.|TRBJ2-5|TRBV6-6|.
CASSAQGRGETQYF
TGTGCCAGCAGTGCGCAGGGAAGGGGTGAGACCCAGTACTTC
>.|TRBJ1-5|TRBV30|.
CAWSVRHNQPQHF
TGTGCCTGGAGTGTACGGCACAATCAGCCCCAGCATTTT
>.|TRBJ2-5|TRBV7-2|.
CASSLEKTQYF
TGTGCCAGCAGCTTAGAGAAGACCCAGTACTTC
>TRBD1|TRBJ1-4|TRBV5-1|once
CASSLMSRTGGLNEKLFF
TGCGCCAGCAGCTTGATGAGTCGGACAGGGGGTTTAAATGAAAAACTGTTTTTT
>TRBD1|TRBJ1-6|TRBV10-3|.
CAIRDRGDNSPLHF
TGTGCCATCAGGGACAGGGGAGATAATTCACCCCTCCACTTT
>TRBD2|TRBJ2-4|TRBV28|once
CASSLPAGGLKKYF
TGTGCCAGCAGTTTACCAGCGGGGGGCCTGAAGAAGTACTTC
>.|TRBJ1-1|TRBV5-5|.
CASSQSTVYTEAFF
TGTGCCAGCAGCCAATCTACAGTGTACACTGAAGCTTTCTTT
>.|TRBJ2-2|TRBV4-1|.
CASSHYEGENTGELFF
TGCGCCAGCAGCCATTATGAGGGGGAGAACACCGGGGAGCTGTTTTTT
>.|TRBJ2-1|TRBV29-1|.
CRVTGTHNEQFF
TGCAGGGTAACCGGGACTCACAATGAGCAGTTCTTC
>TRBD1|TRBJ1-1|TRBV10-3|.
CAISESMDRVNTEAFF
TGTGCCATCAGTGAGTCGATGGACAGGGTGAACACTGAAGCTTTCTTT
>TRBD2|TRBJ2-3|TRBV28|.
CASSDQTGSGGYDPTDTQYF
TGTGCCAGCAGCGACCAAACGGGGAGCGGGGGGTACGATCCCACAGATACGCAGTATTTT
>.|TRBJ1-5|TRBV28|.
CASSFRSMGNQPQHF
TGTGCCAGCAGTTTCAGGAGTATGGGCAATCAGCCCCAGCATTTT
>.|TRBJ2-1|TRBV11-2|.
CASSKTGIEQFF
TGTGCCAGCAGCAAAACAGGGATTGAGCAGTTCTTC
>.|TRBJ2-2|TRBV18|.
CASSPPAANTGELFF
TGTGCCAGCTCACCACCTGCAGCGAACACCGGGGAGCTGTTTTTT
>.|TRBJ1-2|TRBV7-9|.
CAIEGYGYTF
TGTGCCATTGAGGGGTATGGCTACACCTTC
>TRBD1|TRBJ2-5|TRBV6-6|.
CASRVGTGKETQYF
TGTGCCAGCAGGGTCGGGACAGGGAAAGAGACCCAGTACTTC
>.|TRBJ1-4|TRBV28|.
CATGTSTEKLFF
TGTGCTACCGGGACATCCACCGAAAAACTGTTTTTT
>TRBD1|TRBJ1-4|TRBV9|.
CASSRWTGVGTNEKLFF
TGTGCCAGCAGCAGATGGACAGGGGTAGGGACTAATGAAAAACTGTTTTTT
>.|TRBJ2-3|TRBV7-2|.
CASSPPARPDTQYF
TGTGCCAGCAGCCCACCGGCACGGCCAGATACGCAGTATTTT
>.|TRBJ1-4|TRBV10-3|few
CAISESGGQGEKLFF
TGTGCCATCAGTGAGTCGGGTGGCCAGGGTGAAAAACTGTTTTTT
>.|TRBJ2-7|TRBV4-1|.
CASSPTVNGQYF
TGCGCCAGCAGCCCCACGGTTAACGGGCAGTACTTC
>.|TRBJ1-6|TRBV2|.
CASSDLSYNSPLHF
TGTGCCAGCAGTGACCTCTCCTATAATTCACCCCTCCACTTT
>.|TRBJ2-5|TRBV5-1|.
CASMSGEIRETQYF
TGCGCCAGCATGTCGGGGGAGATTAGAGAGACCCAGTACTTC
>TRBD1|TRBJ2-3|TRBV28|.
CASSPPGQGASWTDTQYF
TGTGCCAGCAGTCCCCCGGGACAGGGGGCGAGTTGGACAGATACGCAGTATTTT
>TRBD1|TRBJ2-7|TRBV5-6|.
CASSLSGTGGYEQYF
TGTGCCAGCAGCTTGAGTGGGACAGGGGGGTACGAGCAGTACTTC
>.|TRBJ1-2|TRBV6-6|.
CASSPGRAYGYTF
TGTGCCAGCAGTCCCGGCCGAGCCTATGGCTACACCTTC
>.|TRBJ2-5|TRBV5-6|.
CASSPYTREETQYF
TGTGCCAGCAGTCCATATACCCGGGAAGAGACCCAGTACTTC
>.|TRBJ1-5|TRBV6-1|.
CASGSNQPQHF
TGTGCCAGCGGATCCAATCAGCCCCAGCATTTT
>.|TRBJ2-7|TRBV7-2|.
CASSTSNKWNEQYF
TGTGCCAGCAGCACCTCGAACAAATGGAACGAGCAGTACTTC
>.|TRBJ1-1|TRBV18|.
CASSTFGGYAFF
TGTGCCAGCTCAACATTCGGGGGGTACGCTTTCTTT
>.|TRBJ1-5|TRBV6-1|.
CASSLENSNQPQHF
TGTGCCAGCAGCTTGGAGAATAGCAATCAGCCCCAGCATTTT